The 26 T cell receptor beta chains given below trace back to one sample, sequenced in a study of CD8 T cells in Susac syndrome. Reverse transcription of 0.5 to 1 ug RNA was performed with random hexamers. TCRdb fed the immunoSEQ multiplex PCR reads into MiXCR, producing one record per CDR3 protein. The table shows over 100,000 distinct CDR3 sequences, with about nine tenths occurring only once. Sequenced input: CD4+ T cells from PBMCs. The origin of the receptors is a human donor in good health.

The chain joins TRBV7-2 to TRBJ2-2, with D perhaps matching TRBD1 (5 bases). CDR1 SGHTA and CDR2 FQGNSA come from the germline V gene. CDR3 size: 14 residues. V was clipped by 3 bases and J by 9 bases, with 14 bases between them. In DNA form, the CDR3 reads TGTGCCAGCAGCTTGGAAGACAGTTCCCGGGAGCTGTTTTTT. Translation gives CASSLEDSSRELFF.

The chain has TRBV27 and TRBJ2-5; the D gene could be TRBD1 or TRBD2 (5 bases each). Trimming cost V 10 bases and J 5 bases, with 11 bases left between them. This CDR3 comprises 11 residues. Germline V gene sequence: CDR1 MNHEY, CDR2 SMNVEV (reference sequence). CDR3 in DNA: TGTGCCACCCGGGGCGACGAGACCCAGTACTTC. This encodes CATRGDETQYF.

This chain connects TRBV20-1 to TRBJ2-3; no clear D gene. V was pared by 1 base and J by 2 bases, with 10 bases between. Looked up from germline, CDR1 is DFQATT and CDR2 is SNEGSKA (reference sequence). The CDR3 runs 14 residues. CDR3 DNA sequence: TGCAGTGCTAGAGTTCCCCCGTCCACAGATACGCAGTATTTT. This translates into CSARVPPSTDTQYF.

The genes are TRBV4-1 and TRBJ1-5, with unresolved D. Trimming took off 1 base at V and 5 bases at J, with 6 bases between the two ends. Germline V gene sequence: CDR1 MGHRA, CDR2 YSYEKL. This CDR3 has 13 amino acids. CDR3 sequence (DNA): TGCGCCAGCAGCCAAGGTCATGATCAGCCCCAGCATTTT. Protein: CASSQGHDQPQHF.

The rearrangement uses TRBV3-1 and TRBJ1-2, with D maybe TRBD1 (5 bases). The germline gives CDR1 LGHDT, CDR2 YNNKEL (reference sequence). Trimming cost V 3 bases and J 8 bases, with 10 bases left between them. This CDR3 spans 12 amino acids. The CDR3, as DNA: TGTGCCAGCAGCCAGAAGGGGCCCGGCTACACCTTC. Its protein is CASSQKGPGYTF.

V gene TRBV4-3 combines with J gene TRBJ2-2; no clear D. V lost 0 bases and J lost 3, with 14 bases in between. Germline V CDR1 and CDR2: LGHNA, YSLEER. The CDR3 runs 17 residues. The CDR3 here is CASSQEPGPAHTGELFF. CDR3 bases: TGCGCCAGCAGCCAAGAACCGGGCCCTGCCCACACCGGGGAGCTGTTTTTT.

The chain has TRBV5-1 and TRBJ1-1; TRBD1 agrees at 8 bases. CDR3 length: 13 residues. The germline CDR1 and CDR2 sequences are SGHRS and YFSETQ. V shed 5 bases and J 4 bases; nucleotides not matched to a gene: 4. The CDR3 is CASSYTGGTEAFF. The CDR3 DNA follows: TGCGCCAGCAGTTATACAGGGGGCACTGAAGCTTTCTTT.

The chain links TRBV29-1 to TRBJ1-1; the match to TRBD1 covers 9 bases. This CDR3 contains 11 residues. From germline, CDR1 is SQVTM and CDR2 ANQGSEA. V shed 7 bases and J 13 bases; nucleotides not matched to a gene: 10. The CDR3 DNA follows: TGCAGCGCAAACGGCGGGGACAGGGTTTTCTTT. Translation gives CSANGGDRVFF.

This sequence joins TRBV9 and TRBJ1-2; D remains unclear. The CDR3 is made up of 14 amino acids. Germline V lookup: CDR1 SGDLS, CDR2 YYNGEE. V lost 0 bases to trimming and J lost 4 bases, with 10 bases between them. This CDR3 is CASSVATSIYGYTF. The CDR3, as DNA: TGTGCCAGCAGCGTAGCTACGAGTATCTATGGCTACACCTTC.

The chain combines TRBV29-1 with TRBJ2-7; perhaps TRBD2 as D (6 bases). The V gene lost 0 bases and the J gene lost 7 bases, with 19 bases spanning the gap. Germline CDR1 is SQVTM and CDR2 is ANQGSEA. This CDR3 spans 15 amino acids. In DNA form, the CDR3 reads TGCAGCGTTGAAGAGTACCCTAACCCGGGGAGGGAGCAGTACTTC. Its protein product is CSVEEYPNPGREQYF.

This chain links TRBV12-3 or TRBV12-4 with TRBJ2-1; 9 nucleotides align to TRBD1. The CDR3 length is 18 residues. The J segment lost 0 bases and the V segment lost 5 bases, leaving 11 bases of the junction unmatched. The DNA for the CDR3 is TGTGCCAGCAGTATAAGATCCGGGACAGGGATCTCCTACAATGAGCAGTTCTTC. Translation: CASSIRSGTGISYNEQFF.

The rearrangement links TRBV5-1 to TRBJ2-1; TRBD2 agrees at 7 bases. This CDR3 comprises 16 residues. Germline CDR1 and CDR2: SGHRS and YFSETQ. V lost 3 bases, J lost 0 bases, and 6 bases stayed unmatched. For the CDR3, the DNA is TGCGCCAGCAGCTCGCTCGGCGGGAGCTCCTACAATGAGCAGTTCTTC. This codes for CASSSLGGSSYNEQFF.

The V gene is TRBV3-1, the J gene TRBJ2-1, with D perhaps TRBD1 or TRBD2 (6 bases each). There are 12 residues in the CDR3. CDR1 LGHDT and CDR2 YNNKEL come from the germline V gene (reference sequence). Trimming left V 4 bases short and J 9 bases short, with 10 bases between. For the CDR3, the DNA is TGTGCCAGCAGCCTCCCGGGGGCTGAGCAGTTCTTC. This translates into CASSLPGAEQFF.

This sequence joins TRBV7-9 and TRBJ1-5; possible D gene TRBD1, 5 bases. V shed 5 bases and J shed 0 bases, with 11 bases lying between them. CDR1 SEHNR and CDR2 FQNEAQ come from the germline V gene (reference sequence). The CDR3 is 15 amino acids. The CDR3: CASSPGTTSNQPQHF. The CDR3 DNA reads TGTGCCAGCAGCCCCGGGACGACTAGCAATCAGCCCCAGCATTTT.

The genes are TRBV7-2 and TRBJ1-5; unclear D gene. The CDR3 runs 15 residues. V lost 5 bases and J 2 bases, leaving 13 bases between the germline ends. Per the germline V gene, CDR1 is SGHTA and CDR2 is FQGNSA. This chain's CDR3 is CASSQEGGGNQPQHF. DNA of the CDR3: TGTGCCAGCAGCCAAGAGGGAGGAGGCAATCAGCCCCAGCATTTT.

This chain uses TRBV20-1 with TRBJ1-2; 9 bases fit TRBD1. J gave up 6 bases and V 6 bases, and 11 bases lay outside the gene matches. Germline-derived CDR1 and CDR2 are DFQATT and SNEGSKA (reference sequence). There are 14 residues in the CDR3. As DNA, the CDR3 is TGCAGTGCCGTTCCCGGGACAGGGTTTGATGGCTACACCTTC. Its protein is CSAVPGTGFDGYTF.

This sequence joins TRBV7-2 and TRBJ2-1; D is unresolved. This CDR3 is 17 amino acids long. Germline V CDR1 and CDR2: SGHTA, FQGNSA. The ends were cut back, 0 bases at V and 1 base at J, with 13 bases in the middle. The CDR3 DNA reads TGTGCCAGCAGCTTAGCGCCTTTAGGGCGGTCCTACAATGAGCAGTTCTTC. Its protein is CASSLAPLGRSYNEQFF.

CDR3 bases: TGTGCCAGCAGCGTAGCTACCGGGACAGAATATGGCTACACCTTC. Its translation is CASSVATGTEYGYTF. The chain links TRBV9 to TRBJ1-2; 7 bases align to TRBD1. This CDR3 contains 15 residues. Germline CDR1 and CDR2: SGDLS and YYNGEE. Germline trimming cut 0 bases from V and 5 bases from J; bases unmatched to any gene: 7.

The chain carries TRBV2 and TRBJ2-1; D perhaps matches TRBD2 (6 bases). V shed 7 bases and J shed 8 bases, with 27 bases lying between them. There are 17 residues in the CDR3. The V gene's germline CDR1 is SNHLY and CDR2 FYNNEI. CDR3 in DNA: TGTGCCAGCATTCGCCCCAGGCATGGAGGGCCGCGCGATGAGCAGTTCTTC. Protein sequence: CASIRPRHGGPRDEQFF.

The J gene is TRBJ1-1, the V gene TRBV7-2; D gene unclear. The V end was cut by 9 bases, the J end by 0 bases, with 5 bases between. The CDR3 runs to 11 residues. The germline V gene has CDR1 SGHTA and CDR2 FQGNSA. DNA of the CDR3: TGTGCCAGGATCATGAACACTGAAGCTTTCTTT. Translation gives CARIMNTEAFF.

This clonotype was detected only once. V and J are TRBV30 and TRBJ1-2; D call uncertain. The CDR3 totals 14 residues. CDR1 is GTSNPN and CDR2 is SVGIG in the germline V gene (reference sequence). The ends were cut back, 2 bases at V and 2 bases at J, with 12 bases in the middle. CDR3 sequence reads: CAWSMGSENYGYTF. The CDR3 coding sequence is TGTGCCTGGAGTATGGGCAGCGAGAACTATGGCTACACCTTC.

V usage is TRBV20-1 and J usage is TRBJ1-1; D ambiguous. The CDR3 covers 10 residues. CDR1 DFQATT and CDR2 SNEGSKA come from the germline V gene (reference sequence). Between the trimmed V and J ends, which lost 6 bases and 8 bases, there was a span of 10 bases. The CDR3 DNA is TGCAGTGCCCGGGCGGTGGAAGCTTTCTTT. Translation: CSARAVEAFF.

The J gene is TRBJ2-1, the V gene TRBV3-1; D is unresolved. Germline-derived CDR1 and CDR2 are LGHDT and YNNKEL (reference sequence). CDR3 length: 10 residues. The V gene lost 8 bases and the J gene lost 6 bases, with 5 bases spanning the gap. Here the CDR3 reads CASGTNEQFF. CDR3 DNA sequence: TGTGCCAGCGGCACCAATGAGCAGTTCTTC.

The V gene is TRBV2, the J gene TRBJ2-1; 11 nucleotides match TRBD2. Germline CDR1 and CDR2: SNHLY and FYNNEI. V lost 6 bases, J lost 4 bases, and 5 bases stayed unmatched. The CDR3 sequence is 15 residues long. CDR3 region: CASRGLAGGYNEQFF. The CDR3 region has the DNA TGTGCCAGCAGGGGGCTAGCGGGAGGATACAATGAGCAGTTCTTC.

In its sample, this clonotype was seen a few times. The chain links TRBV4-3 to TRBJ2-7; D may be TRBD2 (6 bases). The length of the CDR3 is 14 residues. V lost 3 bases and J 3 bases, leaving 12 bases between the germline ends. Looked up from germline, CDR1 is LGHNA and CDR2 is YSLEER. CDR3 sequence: CASSQDYTSYEQYF. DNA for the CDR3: TGCGCCAGCAGCCAGGACTACACCAGCTACGAGCAGTACTTC.

The CDR3 DNA reads as TGTGCCAGCAGCGTAGGGGATAGCAATCAGCCCCAGCATTTT. It specifies CASSVGDSNQPQHF. V gene TRBV9 combines with J gene TRBJ1-5; D is unclear. The V end lost 0 bases, the J end lost 0 bases, and 4 bases lay between the germline ends. The CDR3 spans 14 residues. CDR1 SGDLS and CDR2 YYNGEE come from the germline V gene.